Below are 21 T cell receptor beta chains sequenced from a single sample in a study of spatial heterogeneity in lung cancer. Sample time point: sample taken at primary tumor resection. Each CDR3 protein gets one entry after TCRdb re-called the 5' RACE reads with MiXCR. The sample includes tens of thousands of distinct CDR3 sequences, roughly 12% of them seen just once. Sequencing was performed on PBMCs, taken at surgery. These receptors were taken from a male donor with early-stage non-small cell lung cancer.

J is TRBJ2-7 and V is TRBV29-1; 8 bases agree with TRBD2. V shed 7 bases and J 6 bases; nucleotides not matched to a gene: 11. CDR3 size: 13 residues. Germline values: CDR1 SQVTM, CDR2 ANQGSEA. Here the CDR3 reads CSAEGSGRGEQYF. The CDR3 DNA follows: TGCAGCGCTGAGGGGAGCGGGAGAGGCGAGCAGTACTTC.

The chain joins TRBV18 to TRBJ2-3, with 9 bases identical to TRBD1. This CDR3 has 16 amino acids. The trim removed 0 bases at V and 2 bases at J, leaving 3 bases unmatched. Germline assignment: CDR1 KGHSH and CDR2 LQKENI. CDR3 coding DNA: TGTGCCAGCTCACCACCGGACAGGGGTGTCACAGATACGCAGTATTTT. Translated, it gives CASSPPDRGVTDTQYF. The complete variable domain, with remaining parts taken from reference TRBV18 and TRBJ2-3, reads NAGVMQNPRHLVRRRGQEARLRCSPMKGHSHVYWYRQLPEEGLKFMVYLQKENIIDESGMPKERFSAEFPKEGPSILRIQQVVRGDSAAYFCASSPPDRGVTDTQYFGPGTRLTVL.

This clonotype appeared once. Possible read error: a much larger clone is one base away. The chain employs TRBV29-1 and TRBJ2-3; D call uncertain. This CDR3 is built from 12 residues. Germline CDR1 and CDR2: SQVTM and ANQGSEA. CDR3 sequence: CSGVTSTDSQYF. The CDR3 nucleotides are TGCAGCGGCGTAACATCCACAGATTCGCAGTATTTT.

The rearrangement links TRBV3-1 to TRBJ1-2, with D uncertain. Germline V gives CDR1 LGHDT, CDR2 YNNKEL (reference sequence). CDR3 length equals 13 residues. The V end lost 1 base, the J end lost 3 bases, and 6 bases lay between the germline ends. CDR3 DNA sequence: TGTGCCAGCAGCCAAGGGGAGGACTATGGCTACACCTTC. Its protein is CASSQGEDYGYTF.

This clonotype appeared a few times. V and J are TRBV20-1 and TRBJ2-3; D unresolved. The CDR3 length is 12 residues. CDR1 and CDR2 from the germline V gene are DFQATT and SNEGSKA (reference sequence). Trimming removed 4 bases from V and 3 bases from J, with 8 bases in between. The DNA of the CDR3 is TGCAGTGCTATCTCTTTGACAGATACGCAGTATTTT. It yields the protein CSAISLTDTQYF.

This clonotype was detected a few times. V gene TRBV5-1 combines with J gene TRBJ2-3, with D tentatively TRBD1 or TRBD2 (5 bases each). CDR1 is SGHRS, CDR2 YFSETQ, per germline. The CDR3 runs to 15 residues. The ends were cut back, 9 bases at V and 2 bases at J, with 19 bases in the middle. This CDR3 is CATPWTGPVTDTQYF. The CDR3 bases are TGCGCCACCCCCTGGACGGGGCCGGTCACAGATACGCAGTATTTT.

The chain carries TRBV7-3 and TRBJ2-2, with D maybe TRBD1 (5 bases). Germline CDR1 is SGHTA and CDR2 is FQGTGA. The CDR3 consists of 13 residues. The V end was cut by 3 bases, the J end by 10 bases, with 12 bases between. The chain's CDR3 is CASSFEVDMELFF. The CDR3 nucleotides read TGTGCCAGCAGCTTCGAAGTGGACATGGAGCTGTTTTTT. The full variable domain, with the rest looked up from reference TRBV7-3 and TRBJ2-2, is GAGVSQTPSNKVTEKGKYVELRCDPISGHTALYWYRQSLGQGPEFLIYFQGTGAADDSGLPNDRFFAVRPEGSVSTLKIQRTERGDSAVYLCASSFEVDMELFFGEGSRLTVL.

This clonotype was seen repeatedly, ten times or more. V gene TRBV20-1 combines with J gene TRBJ2-7; TRBD2 might be the D (7 bases). Germline assignment: CDR1 DFQATT and CDR2 SNEGSKA (reference sequence). Trimming cost V 0 bases and J 5 bases, with 17 bases left between them. CDR3 size: 15 residues. The CDR3 DNA sequence: TGCAGTGCTAGAGATTCCGGGCCGGGGGGCCACGAGCAGTACTTC. Amino acid sequence: CSARDSGPGGHEQYF.

The gene calls are TRBV12-3 or TRBV12-4 and TRBJ2-5; TRBD2 matches at 9 bases. V trimming: 6 bases; J trimming: 5 bases; junction bases outside the gene matches: 10. This CDR3 is built from 15 residues. The CDR3 protein is CASSQGTSSFETQYF. CDR3 bases: TGTGCCAGCAGCCAAGGGACTAGCTCGTTCGAGACCCAGTACTTC.

The chain joins TRBV10-2 to TRBJ2-3, with 9 bases identical to TRBD2. CDR1 is WSHSY and CDR2 is SAAADI in the germline V gene. CDR3 length equals 15 residues. Trimming removed 7 bases from V and 2 bases from J; junction bases left unmatched: 7. CDR3 sequence (DNA): TGCGCCAGCAACCTAGCGGGGACCGACACAGATACGCAGTATTTT. It codes for CASNLAGTDTDTQYF.

The V call is TRBV7-2, the J call TRBJ2-1; 12 positions agree with TRBD2. Trimming cost V 1 base and J 7 bases; bases outside gene matches: 5. The V gene's germline CDR1 is SGHTA and CDR2 FQGNSA. The CDR3 runs to 16 residues. DNA of the CDR3: TGTGCCAGCAGCTTAGGACTAGCGGGAGTGGGTAATGAGCAGTTCTTC. Encoded protein: CASSLGLAGVGNEQFF.

This clonotype was counted a few times. V and J are TRBV11-2 and TRBJ2-3, with a weak D call TRBD2 (5 bases). This CDR3 comprises 14 residues. Trimming removed 4 bases at V and 6 bases at J, with 14 bases between. From germline, CDR1 is SGHAT and CDR2 FQNNGV. The CDR3 here is CASSYGPTGDTQYF. In nucleotides, the CDR3 is TGTGCCAGCAGCTACGGACCCACGGGGGATACGCAGTATTTT.

The rearrangement uses TRBV25-1 and TRBJ2-7; D is ambiguous. Germline V gives CDR1 MGHDK, CDR2 SYGVNS. The V end lost 1 base, the J end lost 7 bases, and 14 bases lay between the germline ends. The CDR3 runs to 14 residues. CDR3 nucleotides: TGTGCCAGCAGTGAATTCAGCATCCTAGAGGAGCAGTACTTC. Translation: CASSEFSILEEQYF.

The table lists this clonotype with a few counts. The rearrangement uses TRBV28 and TRBJ2-2, with unresolved D. CDR3 length: 14 amino acids. The V end was cut by 5 bases, the J end by 5 bases, with 12 bases between. Per the germline V gene, CDR1 is MDHEN and CDR2 is SYDVKM. The CDR3 DNA sequence: TGTGCCAGCAGTGCCACCCGTCGTACCGGGGAGCTGTTTTTT. Residues: CASSATRRTGELFF. Filled out from reference TRBV28 and TRBJ2-2, the complete variable domain reads DVKVTQSSRYLVKRTGEKVFLECVQDMDHENMFWYRQDPGLGLRLIYFSYDVKMKEKGDIPEGYSVSREKKERFSLILESASTNQTSMYLCASSATRRTGELFFGEGSRLTVL.

The rearrangement links TRBV20-1 to TRBJ2-1; TRBD2 agrees at 9 bases. V lost 0 bases to trimming and J lost 0 bases; unmatched junction nucleotides: 6. The length of the CDR3 is 17 residues. In germline, CDR1 is DFQATT, CDR2 SNEGSKA (reference sequence). The CDR3 sequence: CSARDRSGRISYNEQFF. In DNA, the CDR3 is TGCAGTGCTAGAGATCGGAGCGGGAGGATCTCCTACAATGAGCAGTTCTTC.

This clonotype was seen more than once but under ten times. V is TRBV6-5 and J is TRBJ2-4; D tentatively fits TRBD1 or TRBD2 (5 bases each). The CDR3 has 14 amino acids. Trimming shortened V by 10 bases and J by 6 bases, and 19 bases separated the two germline ends. CDR1 is MNHEY and CDR2 is SVGAGI in the germline V gene. The DNA of the CDR3 is TGTGCCACGACTACTCTCGGTGGGGGAAACATTCAGTACTTC. Protein product: CATTTLGGGNIQYF.

The rearrangement uses TRBV7-2 and TRBJ2-1; possibly TRBD2 for D (5 bases). Trimming pared 6 bases from V and 0 bases from J, leaving 15 bases between. Germline V CDR1 and CDR2: SGHTA, FQGNSA. This CDR3 comprises 16 residues. The CDR3 here is CASSSRTGSSYNEQFF. Written as DNA, the CDR3 is TGTGCCAGCAGTTCTAGGACGGGGAGCTCCTACAATGAGCAGTTCTTC.

This clonotype was picked up a small number of times. This rearrangement joins TRBV5-1 to TRBJ2-1, with a tentative D call TRBD2 (5 bases). Germline V gives CDR1 SGHRS, CDR2 YFSETQ. This CDR3 contains 18 residues. Trimming took 3 bases from V and 4 from J, leaving 23 bases between them. CDR3 sequence reads: CASSSILGSPVGYNEQFF. CDR3 nucleotides: TGCGCCAGCAGCTCGATACTAGGTAGTCCGGTAGGTTACAATGAGCAGTTCTTC.

This clonotype was seen only a few times. The CDR3 spells CASSPPTSGVTEAFF. DNA for the CDR3: TGTGCCAGCTCACCACCAACTTCAGGAGTCACTGAAGCTTTCTTT. The chain links TRBV18 to TRBJ1-1, with D unclear. Trimming pared 0 bases from V and 4 bases from J, leaving 12 bases between. From germline, CDR1 is KGHSH and CDR2 LQKENI. The CDR3 is 15 amino acids.

V is TRBV20-1 and J is TRBJ1-6; D gene ambiguous. Germline loops: CDR1 DFQATT, CDR2 SNEGSKA (reference sequence). V was pared by 0 bases and J by 3 bases, with 9 bases between. The CDR3 has 15 amino acids. CDR3 amino acids: CSAREGDFYNSPLHF. The CDR3 DNA sequence: TGCAGTGCTAGAGAAGGAGACTTCTATAATTCACCCCTCCACTTT.

The rearrangement links TRBV24-1 to TRBJ1-2, with D uncertain. Looked up from germline, CDR1 is KGHDR and CDR2 is SFDVKD. The CDR3 is made up of 13 amino acids. Trimming removed 5 bases at V and 7 bases at J, with 13 bases between. The CDR3 nucleotides read TGTGCCACCAGTGGAACGGACCGCCCTGGCTACACCTTC. Protein: CATSGTDRPGYTF.